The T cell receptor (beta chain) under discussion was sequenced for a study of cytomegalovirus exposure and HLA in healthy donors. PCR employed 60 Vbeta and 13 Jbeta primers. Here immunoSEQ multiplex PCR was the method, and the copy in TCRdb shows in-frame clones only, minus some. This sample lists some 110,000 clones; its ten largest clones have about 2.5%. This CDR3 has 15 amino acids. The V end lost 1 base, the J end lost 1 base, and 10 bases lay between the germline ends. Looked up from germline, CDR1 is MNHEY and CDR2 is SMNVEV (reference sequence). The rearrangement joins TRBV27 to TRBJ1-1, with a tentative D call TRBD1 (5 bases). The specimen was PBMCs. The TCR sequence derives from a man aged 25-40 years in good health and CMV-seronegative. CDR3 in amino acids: CASSLYGGGNTEAFF. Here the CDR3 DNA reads TGTGCCAGCAGTTTATATGGGGGAGGGAACACTGAAGCTTTCTTT.